This is a list of T cell receptor beta chains from one sample in a study of blood T cells in healthy people across ages. Using its own MiXCR run on the 5' RACE reads, TCRdb lists one record per CDR3 protein. The sample carries 1.5 million to 2 million distinct CDR3 sequences, around 35% recorded once. The material sequenced was blood. All receptors come from a woman in her twenties or thirties in good health. The CDR3 runs from the conserved cysteine through the conserved F or W. The D gene is left open where the match is weak. Rows give clone size only sometimes, using once, few, many, or a class for an expanded clone.

v_call: TRBV5-6; j_call: TRBJ1-1; clone_size: -; d_call: TRBD1; cdr3_nt: TGTGCCAGCAGCCCGGGCCCGGGACAGGGACTCACTGAAGCTTTCTTT; cdr3_aa: CASSPGPGQGLTEAFF
v_call: TRBV5-5; j_call: TRBJ2-1; clone_size: few; d_call: -; cdr3_nt: TGTGCCAGCAGCTTGGGACTAGATTCGTTTGAGCAGTTCTTC; cdr3_aa: CASSLGLDSFEQFF
v_call: TRBV12-3/TRBV12-4; j_call: TRBJ2-7; clone_size: -; d_call: -; cdr3_nt: TGTGCCAGCAGTTTAGACGTGTACTACGAGCAGTACTTC; cdr3_aa: CASSLDVYYEQYF
v_call: TRBV2; j_call: TRBJ2-3; clone_size: few; d_call: TRBD2; cdr3_nt: TGTGCCAGCCTGGGGGGGACTAGCGGGGCAGCTAGCACAGATACGCAGTATTTT; cdr3_aa: CASLGGTSGAASTDTQYF
v_call: TRBV10-3; j_call: TRBJ1-6; clone_size: few; d_call: -; cdr3_nt: TGTGCCATCAGTGGACGGGGGCCTGATTCACCCCTCCACTTT; cdr3_aa: CAISGRGPDSPLHF
v_call: TRBV20-1; j_call: TRBJ2-1; clone_size: few; d_call: -; cdr3_nt: TGCAGTGCTACTACGGGTAGCTCCAAAGGTGAGCAGTTCTTC; cdr3_aa: CSATTGSSKGEQFF
v_call: TRBV9; j_call: TRBJ2-3; clone_size: many; d_call: -; cdr3_nt: TGTGCCAGCAGCGTAAGATCGGGGGATATCACAGATACGCAGTATTTT; cdr3_aa: CASSVRSGDITDTQYF
v_call: TRBV12-3/TRBV12-4; j_call: TRBJ2-3; clone_size: -; d_call: -; cdr3_nt: TGTGCCAGCAGTCTCGACAGGAGCCTCACAGATACGCAGTATTTT; cdr3_aa: CASSLDRSLTDTQYF
v_call: TRBV7-8; j_call: TRBJ1-1; clone_size: -; d_call: -; cdr3_nt: TGTGCCAGCAGCTCCGAGGCGGGGTACACTGAAGCTTTCTTT; cdr3_aa: CASSSEAGYTEAFF
v_call: TRBV20-1; j_call: TRBJ2-3; clone_size: -; d_call: TRBD1; cdr3_nt: TGCAGTGCTAGAGGGAACAGGGGGACAGATACGCAGTATTTT; cdr3_aa: CSARGNRGTDTQYF
v_call: TRBV12-3/TRBV12-4; j_call: TRBJ2-3; clone_size: -; d_call: TRBD1; cdr3_nt: TGTGCCAGCAGTCTACCGACTCGGACAGGGGCCCTGCTGAATACGCAGTATTTT; cdr3_aa: CASSLPTRTGALLNTQYF
v_call: TRBV6-5; j_call: TRBJ2-4; clone_size: -; d_call: TRBD1; cdr3_nt: TGTGCCAGCAGCCTAGGGACAGCCAGCATGAACATTCAGTACTTC; cdr3_aa: CASSLGTASMNIQYF
v_call: TRBV10-3; j_call: TRBJ2-1; clone_size: few; d_call: TRBD1; cdr3_nt: TGTGCCATCAGTGGGCCGGGACAGCGAGACAATGAGCAGTTCTTC; cdr3_aa: CAISGPGQRDNEQFF
v_call: TRBV9; j_call: TRBJ1-2; clone_size: -; d_call: -; cdr3_nt: TGTGCCAGCAGCGTACTGGGACTTTCGGAAGGCTACACCTTC; cdr3_aa: CASSVLGLSEGYTF
v_call: TRBV5-5; j_call: TRBJ2-1; clone_size: many; d_call: -; cdr3_nt: TGTGCCAGCAGCTTGGTAGGCCCCAATGAGCAGTTCTTC; cdr3_aa: CASSLVGPNEQFF
v_call: TRBV6-1; j_call: TRBJ2-2; clone_size: -; d_call: TRBD1; cdr3_nt: TGTGCCAGCAGTGTAACAGGGGTAACGTCCGGGGAGCTGTTTTTT; cdr3_aa: CASSVTGVTSGELFF
v_call: TRBV12-3/TRBV12-4; j_call: TRBJ2-5; clone_size: -; d_call: -; cdr3_nt: TGTGCCAGCAGTCTGGGTTTAACCCCTCGGGAGACCCAGTACTTC; cdr3_aa: CASSLGLTPRETQYF
v_call: TRBV5-1; j_call: TRBJ1-1; clone_size: -; d_call: -; cdr3_nt: TGCGCCAGCAGCTTGTTTTCGATAGGTCGTGGGAGCACGAACACTGAAGCTTTCTTT; cdr3_aa: CASSLFSIGRGSTNTEAFF
v_call: TRBV7-9; j_call: TRBJ2-7; clone_size: -; d_call: TRBD1; cdr3_nt: TGTGCCAGCAGCCTGACAGGGGGCCCAGACGAGCAGTACTTC; cdr3_aa: CASSLTGGPDEQYF
v_call: TRBV10-2; j_call: TRBJ2-3; clone_size: -; d_call: TRBD2; cdr3_nt: TGCGCCAGCAGGCCGGCGTACCTAGCGGGCACAGATACGCAGTATTTT; cdr3_aa: CASRPAYLAGTDTQYF
v_call: TRBV6-1; j_call: TRBJ1-5; clone_size: -; d_call: -; cdr3_nt: TGTGCCAGCAGTGAATTCAGGATTAATAGCAATCAGCCCCAGCATTTT; cdr3_aa: CASSEFRINSNQPQHF
v_call: TRBV25-1; j_call: TRBJ2-1; clone_size: -; d_call: -; cdr3_nt: TGTGCCAGCAGTGGGGCCCAGCAGTACAATGAGCAGTTCTTC; cdr3_aa: CASSGAQQYNEQFF
v_call: TRBV4-1; j_call: TRBJ2-1; clone_size: -; d_call: TRBD2; cdr3_nt: TGCGCCAGCAGCCAAGATAGCGGGGGGCGACGCGAGCAGTTCTTC; cdr3_aa: CASSQDSGGRREQFF
v_call: TRBV13; j_call: TRBJ1-1; clone_size: once; d_call: -; cdr3_nt: TGTGCCAGCAATCAGTTGGGCAGTAATACTGAAGCTTTCTTT; cdr3_aa: CASNQLGSNTEAFF
v_call: TRBV4-1; j_call: TRBJ2-7; clone_size: -; d_call: TRBD2; cdr3_nt: TGCGCCAGCAGCCAACCGGGCGGGAGGAGCGAGCAGTACTTC; cdr3_aa: CASSQPGGRSEQYF
v_call: TRBV5-1; j_call: TRBJ2-3; clone_size: few; d_call: -; cdr3_nt: TGCGCCAGCAGCCCCCAAGAGAGTAGCACAGATACGCAGTATTTT; cdr3_aa: CASSPQESSTDTQYF
v_call: TRBV9; j_call: TRBJ1-1; clone_size: -; d_call: -; cdr3_nt: TGTGCCAGCAGCGACGGGGCCCGGGGGGCTGAAGCTTTCTTT; cdr3_aa: CASSDGARGAEAFF
v_call: TRBV20-1; j_call: TRBJ2-1; clone_size: few; d_call: TRBD2; cdr3_nt: TGCAGTGCTAGAGACCCGACTAGCGGGAGGGCCAATGAGCAGTTCTTC; cdr3_aa: CSARDPTSGRANEQFF
v_call: TRBV6-1; j_call: TRBJ2-7; clone_size: few; d_call: -; cdr3_nt: TGTGCCAGCAGTCGTATAAGCTCCTACGAGCAGTACTTC; cdr3_aa: CASSRISSYEQYF
v_call: TRBV3-1; j_call: TRBJ1-2; clone_size: few; d_call: TRBD1; cdr3_nt: TGTGCCAGCAGCCAATGGGACAGGGACTCCGACTATGGCTACACCTTC; cdr3_aa: CASSQWDRDSDYGYTF
v_call: TRBV5-6; j_call: TRBJ2-1; clone_size: few; d_call: -; cdr3_nt: TGTGCCAGCAGCTTGTTGGGGTACTCCTACAATGAGCAGTTCTTC; cdr3_aa: CASSLLGYSYNEQFF
v_call: TRBV10-3; j_call: TRBJ2-7; clone_size: -; d_call: -; cdr3_nt: TGTGCCATCAGTGAGTCTGGGGGCCGTAGCTACGGGCAGTACTTC; cdr3_aa: CAISESGGRSYGQYF
v_call: TRBV27; j_call: TRBJ1-2; clone_size: -; d_call: TRBD1; cdr3_nt: TGTGCCAGCAGTGCAACCGGGACAGGGGGAACGGCTAACTATGGCTACACCTTC; cdr3_aa: CASSATGTGGTANYGYTF
v_call: TRBV28; j_call: TRBJ2-1; clone_size: -; d_call: -; cdr3_nt: TGTGCCAGCAGGGTGCTTATGGGGCCCACCATGACCTACAATGAGCAGTTCTTC; cdr3_aa: CASRVLMGPTMTYNEQFF
v_call: TRBV15; j_call: TRBJ1-1; clone_size: few; d_call: -; cdr3_nt: TGTGCCACCAGGGCGGACAGTGAAGCTTTCTTT; cdr3_aa: CATRADSEAFF
v_call: TRBV12-3/TRBV12-4; j_call: TRBJ2-1; clone_size: -; d_call: -; cdr3_nt: TGTGCCAGCAGTTCCCCCGGGGGCAACAATGAGCAGTTCTTC; cdr3_aa: CASSSPGGNNEQFF
v_call: TRBV15; j_call: TRBJ2-2; clone_size: -; d_call: -; cdr3_nt: TGTGCCACCAGCAGAGATCGAACCGGGGAGCTGTTTTTT; cdr3_aa: CATSRDRTGELFF
v_call: TRBV20-1; j_call: TRBJ2-3; clone_size: -; d_call: TRBD2; cdr3_nt: TGCAGTGCTTTAGCGGGAGGGCCGATAGATACGCAGTATTTT; cdr3_aa: CSALAGGPIDTQYF
v_call: TRBV6-6; j_call: TRBJ2-1; clone_size: -; d_call: TRBD2; cdr3_nt: TGTGCCAGCAGTCCGTCGACTAGCGGGAGGATATATGAGCAGTTCTTC; cdr3_aa: CASSPSTSGRIYEQFF
v_call: TRBV7-9; j_call: TRBJ1-1; clone_size: -; d_call: TRBD1; cdr3_nt: TGTGCCAGCAGCCGCGGCGGGACAGTTGAAGCTTTCTTT; cdr3_aa: CASSRGGTVEAFF